A single sample gave rise to the 6 T cell receptor beta chains below, sequenced in a study of cytomegalovirus exposure and HLA in healthy donors. A multiplex PCR was run with 60 Vbeta primers and 13 Jbeta primers. The method was immunoSEQ multiplex PCR; TCRdb's version includes in-frame clones alone and lacks a portion of them. This table has roughly 90,000 clones, about four fifths appearing once. Sequencing was carried out using PBMCs. These receptors all stem from a man aged 30 to 39 in good health and CMV-seronegative.

This rearrangement joins TRBV19 to TRBJ2-7; 9 bases align to TRBD1. This CDR3 comprises 16 residues. The V gene end was trimmed by 7 bases and the J gene end by 3 bases; junction bases not matched to a gene: 13. CDR1 is LNHDA and CDR2 is SQIVND in the germline V gene (reference sequence). The CDR3 nucleotides read TGTGCCAGTACTCTATCGGGACAGGGTAATCTCTACGAGCAGTACTTC. It is translated as CASTLSGQGNLYEQYF.

The rearrangement joins TRBV4-3 to TRBJ2-3; D is undetermined. Germline CDR1 and CDR2: LGHNA and YSLEER. The CDR3 is 16 amino acids. Deletions cut 1 base from V and 0 bases from J, with 11 bases between. The DNA for the CDR3 is TGCGCCAGCAGCCAAGGCTCAGGTCCTAGCACAGATACGCAGTATTTT. Residues: CASSQGSGPSTDTQYF.

The chain has TRBV25-1 and TRBJ1-1, with TRBD1 as a possible D gene (5 bases). This CDR3 has 13 residues. Trimming stripped 5 bases from V and 1 base from J, with 8 bases between. Germline V CDR1 and CDR2: MGHDK, SYGVNS. The CDR3 protein is CASSPQGNTEAFF. In DNA, the CDR3 is TGTGCCAGCAGTCCCCAGGGGAACACTGAAGCTTTCTTT.

The V gene is TRBV29-1, the J gene TRBJ1-1; no definite D call. Germline CDR1 is SQVTM and CDR2 is ANQGSEA. CDR3 size: 11 residues. V was cut by 5 bases and J by 1 base, with 5 bases left in between. The CDR3 loop is CSVSGNTEAFF. CDR3 coding DNA: TGCAGCGTTTCCGGGAACACTGAAGCTTTCTTT.

The genes are TRBV5-1 and TRBJ2-1, with TRBD2 as a possible D gene (5 bases). The V gene's germline CDR1 is SGHRS and CDR2 YFSETQ. V was pared by 0 bases and J by 0 bases, with 10 bases between. This CDR3 has 16 amino acids. CDR3 loop: CASSLVPGSSYNEQFF. Written as DNA, the CDR3 is TGCGCCAGCAGCTTGGTGCCGGGGAGCTCCTACAATGAGCAGTTCTTC.

V usage is TRBV28 and J usage is TRBJ1-2; D may be TRBD1 (6 bases). The V gene lost 2 bases and the J gene lost 1 base, with 20 bases spanning the gap. The CDR3 sequence is 18 residues long. Germline-derived CDR1 and CDR2 are MDHEN and SYDVKM. CDR3 bases: TGTGCCAGCAGTTTAGCGTTTTCATGGACAGATGATAACTATGGCTACACCTTC. Amino acid sequence: CASSLAFSWTDDNYGYTF.